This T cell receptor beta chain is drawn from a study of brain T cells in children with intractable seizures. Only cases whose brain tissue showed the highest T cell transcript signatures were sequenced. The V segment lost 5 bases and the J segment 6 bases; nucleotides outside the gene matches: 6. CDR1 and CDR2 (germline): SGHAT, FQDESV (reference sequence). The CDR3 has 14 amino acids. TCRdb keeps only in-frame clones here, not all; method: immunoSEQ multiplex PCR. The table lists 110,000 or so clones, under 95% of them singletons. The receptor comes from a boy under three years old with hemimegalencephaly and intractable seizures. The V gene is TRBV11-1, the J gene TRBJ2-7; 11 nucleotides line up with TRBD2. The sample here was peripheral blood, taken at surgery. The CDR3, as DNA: TGTGCCAGCAGCGCCGGACTAGCGGGTGGCGAGCAGTACTTC. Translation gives CASSAGLAGGEQYF.